These T cell receptor beta chains were read from a single sample in a study of blood T cell repertoires in COVID-19. The method was immunoSEQ multiplex PCR; TCRdb's version includes in-frame clones alone and lacks a portion of them. The data hold approximately 480,000 clones, with about 91% observed a single time. Sequenced sample: peripheral blood. These receptors were obtained from a man between 18 and 35 years old with COVID-19, enrolled during active disease. Each CDR3 is given with its conserved first and last residue. A D gene is named only where the DNA matches it firmly. The listing skips clone size in some rows; elsewhere it reads once, few, many or a size class.

d_gene	abundance	v_gene	j_gene	CDR3nt	CDR3aa
TRBD1	-	TRBV28	TRBJ2-1	TGTGCCAGCAGTTTAACTCCCAGGGGGAGCGATGAGCAGTTCTTC	CASSLTPRGSDEQFF
-	few	TRBV6-5	TRBJ2-1	TGTGCCAGCACGGAGTCGTTCAGCAATGAGCAGTTCTTC	CASTESFSNEQFF
TRBD2	-	TRBV13	TRBJ2-7	TGTGCCAGCAGCTTAGGCTGGCGGGAGGGCCCCTACGAGCAGTACTTC	CASSLGWREGPYEQYF
-	-	TRBV7-9	TRBJ2-7	TGTGCCAGCAGCTCCCGGGACTCAAGCTACGAGCAGTACTTC	CASSSRDSSYEQYF
TRBD1	-	TRBV24-1	TRBJ2-1	TGTGCCACCAGTGATTTGTCGGGACAGTACAATGAGCAGTTCTTC	CATSDLSGQYNEQFF
TRBD2	-	TRBV18	TRBJ2-5	TGTGCCAGCTCACCAGTAGCGGGGGGCCAGACCCAGTACTTC	CASSPVAGGQTQYF
-	-	TRBV24-1	TRBJ2-1	TGTGCCACCAGTGACCCCCAGGTCAGCTCCTACAATGAGCAGTTCTTC	CATSDPQVSSYNEQFF
TRBD1	-	TRBV6-1	TRBJ1-2	TGTGCCAGCAGTGAAGCCTCGGACAGGGAGTACTATGGCTACACCTTC	CASSEASDREYYGYTF
-	-	TRBV18	TRBJ2-2	TGTGCCAGCTCACCAAGGGAAGGGGCGAACACCGGGGAGCTGTTTTTT	CASSPREGANTGELFF
-	-	TRBV2	TRBJ2-2	TGTGCCAGCAAAACTCTGATGGACACCGGGGAGCTGTTTTTT	CASKTLMDTGELFF
TRBD1	-	TRBV10-1	TRBJ2-7	TGCGCCAGCAGTGAGTGGGGGACAGGGGCAGATGGGCAGTACTTC	CASSEWGTGADGQYF
-	-	TRBV12-5	TRBJ2-5	TGTGCTAGTGGTTTGGCGGAGGTTGGGAAAGAGACCCAGTACTTC	CASGLAEVGKETQYF
TRBD1	-	TRBV19	TRBJ1-2	TGTGCCAGTAGTATCGGGACAGACACTAACTATGGCTACACCTTC	CASSIGTDTNYGYTF
-	-	TRBV6-6	TRBJ2-2	TGTGCCAGCACCCGGGGGAGCACCGGGGAGCTGTTTTTT	CASTRGSTGELFF
-	-	TRBV6-1	TRBJ2-3	TGTGCCAGCAGTGAAATGGCGGGGAGCACAGATACGCAGTATTTT	CASSEMAGSTDTQYF
TRBD2	-	TRBV2	TRBJ2-5	TGTGCCAGCAGTGGAAATCGGGGGAGGGGCGAGACCCAGTACTTC	CASSGNRGRGETQYF
-	-	TRBV5-4	TRBJ2-1	TGTGCCAGCAGCTCCGGGACTCGACCCATCGGGGAGCAGTTCTTC	CASSSGTRPIGEQFF
TRBD2	once	TRBV5-1	TRBJ2-7	TGCGCCAGCAGCTTACCTAGCGGGAGGGAGGACGAGCAGTACTTC	CASSLPSGREDEQYF
-	-	TRBV18	TRBJ2-2	TGTGCCAGCTCACCACCGACAGGAACTCTACCAGTTTCGAGGGAGCTGTTTTTT	CASSPPTGTLPVSRELFF
TRBD2	-	TRBV5-1	TRBJ2-3	TGCGCCAGCAGCTTGGGGCGAGGACTAGCGGACACAGATACGCAGTATTTT	CASSLGRGLADTDTQYF
TRBD1	-	TRBV10-2	TRBJ2-7	TGCGCCAGCAGTGAGGGGACAGGGGCCTACGAGCAGTACTTC	CASSEGTGAYEQYF
-	once	TRBV21-1	TRBJ2-3	TGTGCCAGCAGCTTTCAGCGGGAGTTACCAGATACGCAGTATTTT	CASSFQRELPDTQYF
TRBD1	-	TRBV7-9	TRBJ2-7	TGTGCCAGCAGCTTATGGACAGGCCATAACGAGCAGTACTTC	CASSLWTGHNEQYF
TRBD1	-	TRBV5-1	TRBJ1-1	TGCGCCAGCAGCGGGGGCAGGGGGTCACTGAACACTGAAGCTTTCTTT	CASSGGRGSLNTEAFF
TRBD1	-	TRBV6-5	TRBJ1-3	TGTGCCAGCAGTTACTCGGGACAGGACTCTGGAAACACCATATATTTT	CASSYSGQDSGNTIYF
-	-	TRBV18	TRBJ1-4	TGTGCCAGCTCCCCTCGACGAGGGGAAAAACTGTTTTTT	CASSPRRGEKLFF
-	-	TRBV3-1/TRBV3-2	TRBJ2-7	TGTGCCAGCAGCCAGGCCGACTACGAGCAGTACTTC	CASSQADYEQYF
TRBD2	-	TRBV28	TRBJ2-3	TGTGCCAGTAAACTAGCGGGGGGTCTGGATACGCAGTATTTT	CASKLAGGLDTQYF